This T cell receptor (beta chain) emerged from a study of T cell responses to AZD1222 COVID-19 vaccine. Only in-frame clones appear in the TCRdb table, and some are missing; sequencing was by immunoSEQ multiplex PCR. The sample carries about 120,000 clones, roughly 87% recorded once. In the case of this clone: Its target is unknown.

Findings of the study overall: Only five or six AZD1222 recipients tested seropositive at baseline.

The sequence derives from an adult in good health. The specimen was peripheral blood, collected on day 0 of AZD1222 vaccination.

This CDR3 reads CASSRWGDPNQPQHF. Written as DNA, the CDR3 is TGTGCCAGCAGCAGGTGGGGGGATCCCAATCAGCCCCAGCATTTT. This chain connects TRBV28 to TRBJ1-5; possible D gene TRBD1, 5 bases. CDR3 length: 15 amino acids. V gave up 6 bases and J gave up 3 bases, with 15 bases separating them. The germline gives CDR1 MDHEN, CDR2 SYDVKM.